This TCR beta chain is drawn from a study of long-term antiretroviral therapy in people with HIV. Study summary: A decade or so separates the oldest specimens from the later 2015 immediate-ART recommendation. General study results and limits: Transplant donor controls retained higher diversity, though diversity increased after ART.

Every specimen provided roughly 0.9-10 million cryopreserved PBMC before DNA extraction took place. Investigators performed immunoSEQ version v3.0 at survey level. Clones were read by immunoSEQ multiplex PCR, and TCRdb kept only the in-frame ones, dropping some. The profile shows 30,000 to 40,000 clones, 70% to 80% of them singletons. This clone was picked up one time. Antigen unknown. With V trimmed by 4 bases and J by 2 bases, 2 bases remained unmatched. CDR1 is LGHNA and CDR2 is YNFKEQ in the germline V gene. The CDR3 is 16 residues long. This receptor was obtained from a man between 18 and 35 years old with HIV. Material: unsorted PBMCs, obtained 1.9 years after starting antiretroviral therapy. The rearrangement uses TRBV4-2 and TRBJ2-5, with 15 bases that match TRBD2. The CDR3: CASSPGLAGGQETQYF. CDR3 DNA: TGTGCCAGCAGCCCGGGACTAGCGGGGGGACAAGAGACCCAGTACTTC.